The clone carrying this T cell receptor beta chain came up once. This entry comes from a study of cytomegalovirus exposure and HLA in healthy donors. The study ran its PCR with 60 Vbeta and 13 Jbeta primers. Here immunoSEQ multiplex PCR was the method, and the copy in TCRdb shows in-frame clones only, minus some. The sample shows about 130,000 clones, roughly 84% of them seen only once. Deletions cut 2 bases from V and 7 bases from J, with 12 bases between. CDR3 length: 13 residues. The germline V gene encodes CDR1 MGHDK and CDR2 SYGVNS. This rearrangement joins TRBV25-1 to TRBJ2-7; D might be TRBD1 (5 bases). Sequenced input: PBMCs. The clonotype originates from a girl aged 2-10 years in good health and CMV-seronegative. This chain's CDR3 is CASSEAGSGEQYF. CDR3 DNA: TGTGCCAGCAGTGAAGCAGGGTCAGGGGAGCAGTACTTC.